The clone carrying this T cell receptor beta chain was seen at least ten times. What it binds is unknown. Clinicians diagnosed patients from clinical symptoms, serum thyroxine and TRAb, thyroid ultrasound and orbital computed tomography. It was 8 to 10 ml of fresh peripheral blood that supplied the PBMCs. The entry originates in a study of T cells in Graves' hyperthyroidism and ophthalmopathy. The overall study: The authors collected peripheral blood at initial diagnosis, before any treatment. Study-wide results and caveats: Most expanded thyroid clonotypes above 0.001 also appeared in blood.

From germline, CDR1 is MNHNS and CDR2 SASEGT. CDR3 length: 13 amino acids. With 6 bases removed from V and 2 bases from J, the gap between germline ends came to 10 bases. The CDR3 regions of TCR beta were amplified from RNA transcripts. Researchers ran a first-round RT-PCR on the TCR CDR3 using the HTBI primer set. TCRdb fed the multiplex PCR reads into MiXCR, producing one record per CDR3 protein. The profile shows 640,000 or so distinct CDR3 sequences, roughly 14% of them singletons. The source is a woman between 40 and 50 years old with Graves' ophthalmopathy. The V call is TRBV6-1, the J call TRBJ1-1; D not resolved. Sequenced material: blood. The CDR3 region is CASREMPNTEAFF. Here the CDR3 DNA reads TGTGCCAGCAGAGAAATGCCAAACACTGAAGCTTTCTTT.